This is a list of T cell receptor beta chains from one sample in a study of beta chain features in type 1 diabetes. The data were produced by immunoSEQ multiplex PCR, yet TCRdb's version contains in-frame clones alone and is incomplete. The data hold roughly 300,000 clones, with about a tenth observed a single time. Sequenced sample: central memory CD4+ T cells from blood. These receptor sequences come from a man aged 30 to 45 with type 1 diabetes. Each CDR3 is given with its conserved first and last residue. The order of the fields is V gene, J gene, clone size, D gene, CDR3 DNA, CDR3 protein. The D gene is left open where the match is weak. Not every row has a clone size; where given, it reads once, few, many or a size class.

TRBV7-2	TRBJ1-1	few	NA	TGTGCCAGCAGCTTCGTTGATGGGCGGGAAGCTTTCTTT	CASSFVDGREAFF
TRBV4-3	TRBJ1-5	many	NA	TGCGCCAGCAGCCAAGATCAGCATAGCAATCAGCCCCAGCATTTT	CASSQDQHSNQPQHF
TRBV7-9	TRBJ2-2	many	NA	TGTGCCAGCGCCAGGGCGGGACTGAACACCGGGGAGCTGTTTTTT	CASARAGLNTGELFF
TRBV19	TRBJ2-5	NA	NA	TGTGCCAGTAGCACCAACCCTCGACAGATCGGGGAGACCCAGTACTTC	CASSTNPRQIGETQYF
TRBV6-5	TRBJ1-1	NA	NA	TGTGCCAGCGGCGAGTCGAACACTGAAGCTTTCTTT	CASGESNTEAFF
TRBV9	TRBJ1-1	NA	NA	TGTGCCAGCAGCGTCCCAGAGAACACTGAAGCTTTCTTT	CASSVPENTEAFF
TRBV11-2	TRBJ2-7	few	NA	TGTGCCAGCAGCCTCGGTGAGTCCTCCGAGCAGTACTTC	CASSLGESSEQYF
TRBV19	TRBJ1-6	many	NA	TGTGCCCGGATAGGGAATATAGTTTCACCCCTCCACTTT	CARIGNIVSPLHF
TRBV7-2	TRBJ2-7	few	NA	TGTGCCAGCAGCTTAGGGGTCCATTCCTACGAGCAGTACTTC	CASSLGVHSYEQYF
TRBV18	TRBJ2-7	few	TRBD2	TGTGCCAGCTCACCTCCGGGAGGGCTGTACGAGCAGTACTTC	CASSPPGGLYEQYF
TRBV7-2	TRBJ2-6	few	NA	TGTGCCAGCAGCTTGTTCGGGGCCAACGTCCTGACTTTC	CASSLFGANVLTF
TRBV6-1	TRBJ2-3	few	NA	TGTGCCAGCAGTGGTCAATTGGGCACAGATACGCAGTATTTT	CASSGQLGTDTQYF
TRBV4-3	TRBJ2-1	NA	NA	TGCGCCAGCAGCCACGGCGACAGTGGTCCCTACAATGAGCAGTTCTTC	CASSHGDSGPYNEQFF
TRBV28	TRBJ1-2	few	TRBD1	TGTGCCAGCATCCTTGCGGACAGGGCGGCTGGCTACACCTTC	CASILADRAAGYTF
TRBV7-9	TRBJ2-5	few	NA	TGTGCCAGCAGCTTAGGCTGGGGCGGACAAGAGACCCAGTACTTC	CASSLGWGGQETQYF
TRBV2	TRBJ1-3	few	NA	TGTGCCAGCAGCCCTGACCGGAGCTCTGGAAACACCATATATTTT	CASSPDRSSGNTIYF
TRBV5-4	TRBJ2-7	NA	TRBD1	TGTGCCAGCAGCACCGACTCGGGACAGGGGAGGAGGTACGAGCAGTACTTC	CASSTDSGQGRRYEQYF
TRBV7-7	TRBJ2-1	NA	NA	TGTGCCAGCAGCTTAAGCCTGAACTCCTACAATGAGCAGTTCTTC	CASSLSLNSYNEQFF
TRBV14	TRBJ1-5	many	NA	TGTGCCAGCAGCCAAGACAGCAATCAGCCCCAGCATTTT	CASSQDSNQPQHF
TRBV7-9	TRBJ1-6	NA	NA	TGTGCCAGCAGCTTAGGTGCAGGGGATTTATCACCCCTCCACTTT	CASSLGAGDLSPLHF
TRBV7-7	TRBJ2-2	NA	NA	TGTGCCAGCAGCTTTGGCTCGGGGGCGAACACCGGGGAGCTGTTTTTT	CASSFGSGANTGELFF
TRBV29-1	TRBJ1-2	many	NA	TGCAGCGTTGCGGGGACGGTCTATGGCTACACCTTC	CSVAGTVYGYTF
TRBV7-2	TRBJ2-1	few	NA	TGTGCCAGCAGCTTAAAACTAACAGAGTACAATGAGCAGTTCTTC	CASSLKLTEYNEQFF
TRBV19	TRBJ1-1	many	NA	TGTGCCAGTAGGGGCTGGGTTGAGAACACTGAAGCTTTCTTT	CASRGWVENTEAFF
TRBV11-2	TRBJ1-2	few	NA	TGTGCCAGCAGCCGCCCCGGGTTGGGTGGCTACACCTTC	CASSRPGLGGYTF
TRBV28	TRBJ1-3	few	NA	TGTGCCAGCAGCGGACCCCCGAGGGGAAACACCATATATTTT	CASSGPPRGNTIYF
TRBV6-5	TRBJ2-2	NA	NA	TGTGCCAGCAGTTATCGACAGCTGAACACCGGGGAGCTGTTTTTT	CASSYRQLNTGELFF
TRBV9	TRBJ2-7	NA	NA	TGTGCCAGCAGCGGTCACCTAGGGAGGAAAAAACCGGGGGGCGCGTCCTACGAGCAGTACTTC	CASSGHLGRKKPGGASYEQYF
TRBV4-1	TRBJ2-5	NA	TRBD2	TGCGCCAGCAGCCAAGATATGGCACTAGCGGGGGGAGAGACCCAGTACTTC	CASSQDMALAGGETQYF
TRBV5-1	TRBJ2-3	NA	NA	TGCGCCAGCAGCTTGGTGGAGGGCGAGGGAGATACGCAGTATTTT	CASSLVEGEGDTQYF
TRBV2	TRBJ1-4	many	NA	TGTGCCAGCAGCTCCACAGGAATTGACGGCGAAAAACTGTTTTTT	CASSSTGIDGEKLFF
TRBV29-1	TRBJ2-5	few	NA	TGCAGCGCAACCGGGCAGGCCCAAGAGACCCAGTACTTC	CSATGQAQETQYF
TRBV11-2	TRBJ1-1	NA	NA	TGTGCCAGCAGCTCCTCGGACGGGAGTACTGAAGCTTTCTTT	CASSSSDGSTEAFF
TRBV6-6	TRBJ2-2	NA	NA	TGTGCCAGCAGTAGGACAGCGCCCGGGGAGCTGTTTTTT	CASSRTAPGELFF
TRBV18	TRBJ2-3	NA	TRBD2	TGTGCCAGCTCACTGATAGCGGGGCGATACACAGATACGCAGTATTTT	CASSLIAGRYTDTQYF
TRBV10-3	TRBJ1-2	NA	TRBD1	TGTGCCATCAGTGAGCCCCGACAGGGGGGAGGCTACACCTTC	CAISEPRQGGGYTF
TRBV18	TRBJ2-3	few	TRBD1	TGTGCCAGCTCACCCTCGGGACAGGGGACAGATACGCAGTATTTT	CASSPSGQGTDTQYF
TRBV4-3	TRBJ1-6	NA	NA	TGCGCCAGCAGCCAAGATCGGTTCAGGTCTAATTCACCCCTCCACTTT	CASSQDRFRSNSPLHF
TRBV30	TRBJ2-5	NA	NA	TGTGCCTGGAGCCTCCAGGGAGAAGAGACCCAGTACTTC	CAWSLQGEETQYF
TRBV10-3	TRBJ1-4	NA	TRBD1	TGTGCCATCAGGGGACAGGGGGCTAATGAAAAACTGTTTTTT	CAIRGQGANEKLFF
TRBV7-9	TRBJ1-4	NA	NA	TGTGCCAGCAGTGCCCTTCCAGGGGAAAAACTGTTTTTT	CASSALPGEKLFF
TRBV30	TRBJ1-4	NA	NA	TGTGCCTGGAGTAAGGGGTTGGAACACGAAAAACTGTTTTTT	CAWSKGLEHEKLFF
TRBV10-3	TRBJ2-5	NA	TRBD1	TGTGCCATCAGCGGGGACAGTACCCTCCAAGAGACCCAGTACTTC	CAISGDSTLQETQYF
TRBV6-1	TRBJ1-2	NA	NA	TGTGCCAGCGTTAGGGACACGAACTATGGCTACACCTTC	CASVRDTNYGYTF
TRBV4-1	TRBJ2-4	NA	TRBD2	TGCGCCAGCAGCCAAGATCCGCGGGAGGTAGCCAAAAACATTCAGTACTTC	CASSQDPREVAKNIQYF
TRBV6-5	TRBJ1-5	NA	NA	TGTGCCAGCAGTTACGACATCAATCAGCCCCAGCATTTT	CASSYDINQPQHF
TRBV9	TRBJ2-3	few	TRBD1	TGTGCCAGCAGCTCCCGTAGGACAGGGAGCACAGATACGCAGTATTTT	CASSSRRTGSTDTQYF
TRBV5-4	TRBJ2-7	NA	TRBD1	TGTGCCAGCAGCTTGGGGACAGGGTACGAGCAGTACTTC	CASSLGTGYEQYF
TRBV6-7	TRBJ2-7	NA	NA	TGTGCCAGCAGTTCGAGAGCCGGGACACGAAGGGGCGAGCAGTACTTC	CASSSRAGTRRGEQYF
TRBV2	TRBJ1-2	many	TRBD1	TGTGCCAGCAGTGAGACAGGGATTCACTATGGCTACACCTTC	CASSETGIHYGYTF
TRBV27	TRBJ1-6	NA	NA	TGTGCCAGCAGTTTCAGGCCCAATTCACCCCTCCACTTT	CASSFRPNSPLHF